Listed below are T cell receptor beta chains from one sample, sequenced in a study of cytomegalovirus exposure and HLA in healthy donors. TCRdb keeps only in-frame clones here, not all; method: immunoSEQ multiplex PCR. The sample lists around 120,000 clones, 80% occurring once. Sequencing was carried out using PBMCs. The receptors stem from a woman between 40 and 55 years old in good health and CMV-seronegative. Each CDR3 is given with its conserved first and last residue. D genes are given only for firm matches. Only some rows state a clone size, as once, few, many or a class for expanded clones.

D,J,size,V,DNA,CDR3
TRBD1,TRBJ1-5,few,TRBV5-5,TGTGCCAGCAGCCTTGACAGGGTTCAGCCCCAGCATTTT,CASSLDRVQPQHF
NA,TRBJ2-2,NA,TRBV19,TGTGCCAGTAGTAGGGGGGAGGCGGACACCGGGGAGCTGTTTTTT,CASSRGEADTGELFF
NA,TRBJ1-1,NA,TRBV7-8,TGTGCCAGCAGCTTAGGGGAGCGCGGGAACACTGAAGCTTTCTTT,CASSLGERGNTEAFF
NA,TRBJ2-7,NA,TRBV6-5,TGTGCCAGCAGTTCCGGAGCCTACGAGCAGTACTTC,CASSSGAYEQYF
NA,TRBJ2-7,NA,TRBV6-5,TGTGCCAGCAGTTCTCGGGACACGAGGGGCGAGCAGTACTTC,CASSSRDTRGEQYF
TRBD1,TRBJ1-2,few,TRBV5-6,TGTGCCAGCAGCTCTGGGGGACAGTCCTATGGCTACACCTTC,CASSSGGQSYGYTF
NA,TRBJ1-3,NA,TRBV7-2,TGTGCCAGCAGCTTAGCGCTGGGAGGCCTCGGAAACACCATATATTTT,CASSLALGGLGNTIYF
NA,TRBJ2-1,NA,TRBV11-2,TGTGCCAGCAGCTTACAGGGGGGCTCCTACAATGAGCAGTTCTTC,CASSLQGGSYNEQFF
NA,TRBJ2-7,NA,TRBV4-1,TGCGCCAGCAGCCAAGATTTCCGGGTTACCTACGAGCAGTACTTC,CASSQDFRVTYEQYF
TRBD2,TRBJ2-7,few,TRBV5-1,TGCGCCAGCAGCTTGTCTAGCGGGAGCTCCTACGAGCAGTACTTC,CASSLSSGSSYEQYF
NA,TRBJ2-1,NA,TRBV2,TGTGCCAGCAGGGGGACTCTTGACAATGAGCAGTTCTTC,CASRGTLDNEQFF
TRBD1,TRBJ2-3,NA,TRBV9,TGTGCCAGCAGCGTAGGAGGGGGCAGCACAGATACGCAGTATTTT,CASSVGGGSTDTQYF
NA,TRBJ1-5,NA,TRBV7-2,TGTGCCAGCAGCTTAGGAGGCCAGTCGGAGGGGCCCCAGCATTTT,CASSLGGQSEGPQHF
NA,TRBJ1-1,NA,TRBV15,TGTGCCACCAGCGGCCCGTGGACTCTGAACACTGAAGCTTTCTTT,CATSGPWTLNTEAFF
NA,TRBJ1-2,NA,TRBV4-1,TGCGCCAGCAGCCAAGTTCCGGGGAACTCTAACTATGGCTACACCTTC,CASSQVPGNSNYGYTF
NA,TRBJ2-5,NA,TRBV5-4,TGTGCCAGCAGCTTTGGCTCGCCGCCTCAAGAGACCCAGTACTTC,CASSFGSPPQETQYF
NA,TRBJ2-5,once,TRBV29-1,TGCAGCGGGGACGGACAGCAAGAGACCCAGTACTTC,CSGDGQQETQYF
TRBD2,TRBJ2-3,NA,TRBV5-4,TGTGCCAGCAGCTTGGGTCCTAGCGGGGGCCGGGGGAAAGATACGCAGTATTTT,CASSLGPSGGRGKDTQYF
NA,TRBJ1-1,NA,TRBV29-1,TGCAGCGCCTTGGAGGGCAACACTGAAGCTTTCTTT,CSALEGNTEAFF
NA,TRBJ1-4,once,TRBV4-2,TGTGCCAGCACTACCGACTCTGCGGGGGCCAATGAAAAACTGTTTTTT,CASTTDSAGANEKLFF
NA,TRBJ2-1,NA,TRBV6-5,TGTGCCAGCAGTTCACGCTACCCCTACAATGAGCAGTTCTTC,CASSSRYPYNEQFF
TRBD2,TRBJ2-5,NA,TRBV7-2,TGTGCCAGCAGCTCCCGACTAGCGGGCCAAGAGACCCAGTACTTC,CASSSRLAGQETQYF
TRBD1,TRBJ1-4,NA,TRBV7-9,TGTGCCAGCAGCTTTATGACAGGGGGGCGAGAAAAACTGTTTTTT,CASSFMTGGREKLFF
NA,TRBJ1-5,NA,TRBV5-8,TGTGCCAGCAGCCCCCGACAGCTATTGGGATATAGCAATCAGCCCCAGCATTTT,CASSPRQLLGYSNQPQHF
TRBD1,TRBJ1-1,few,TRBV5-1,TGCGCCAGCAGCGGAACGACAGGGTCGAACACTGAAGCTTTCTTT,CASSGTTGSNTEAFF